This passage covers 11 T cell receptor beta chains from one sample sequenced in a study of T cell responses to AZD1222 COVID-19 vaccine. Libraries were prepared by immunoSEQ multiplex PCR; TCRdb keeps only in-frame clonotypes and omits some of them. The sample shows 90,000 to 150,000 clones, approximately 90% of them seen only once. The sample here was peripheral blood, taken on day 0 of AZD1222 vaccination. The receptors derive from an adult in good health.

This chain joins TRBV14 and TRBJ2-7; TRBD1 is a possible D gene (5 bases). CDR1 and CDR2 from the germline V gene are SGHDN and FVKESK. The V gene lost 3 bases and the J gene lost 1 base, with 7 bases spanning the gap. The CDR3 length is 13 residues. CDR3 protein: CASSHRVSYEQYF. Here the CDR3 DNA reads TGTGCCAGCAGCCACAGGGTTTCCTACGAGCAGTACTTC.

The V gene is TRBV14, the J gene TRBJ1-2, with unresolved D. This CDR3 is 13 amino acids long. In germline, CDR1 is SGHDN, CDR2 FVKESK. The V end lost 4 bases, the J end lost 4 bases, and 10 bases lay between the germline ends. This CDR3 reads CASSPRLTYGYTF. DNA of the CDR3: TGTGCCAGCAGCCCGAGATTAACCTATGGCTACACCTTC.

The chain uses TRBV5-1 and TRBJ1-5; no clear D gene. The CDR3 consists of 13 residues. V shed 5 bases and J shed 5 bases, with 11 bases lying between them. CDR1 is SGHRS and CDR2 is YFSETQ in the germline V gene. The CDR3 region has the DNA TGCGCCAGCAGGGGGAGGGAGGATCAGCCCCAGCATTTT. This codes for CASRGREDQPQHF.

V is TRBV24-1 and J is TRBJ1-5, with D unclear. The germline V gene has CDR1 KGHDR and CDR2 SFDVKD. Trimming left V 4 bases short and J 1 base short, with 7 bases between. CDR3 length equals 14 residues. The CDR3 spells CATSETGSNQPQHF. For the CDR3, the DNA is TGTGCCACCAGTGAGACGGGGAGCAATCAGCCCCAGCATTTT.

The chain has TRBV4-1 and TRBJ1-2, with D tentatively TRBD1 (5 bases). The CDR3 consists of 15 residues. V was pared by 5 bases and J by 2 bases, with 15 bases between. CDR1 is MGHRA, CDR2 YSYEKL, per germline. CDR3 nucleotide sequence: TGCGCCAGCAGCTCGGTGGGGGGTTCCAACTATGGCTACACCTTC. As protein: CASSSVGGSNYGYTF.

The V call is TRBV5-4, the J call TRBJ2-3; 7 nucleotides line up with TRBD2. Germline CDR1 SGHNT, CDR2 YYREEE (reference sequence). J was trimmed by 0 bases and V by 3 bases; bases with no gene match: 10. The CDR3 consists of 17 residues. The CDR3 loop reads CASSSPKAGISTDTQYF. The CDR3 nucleotides read TGTGCCAGCAGCTCGCCCAAAGCGGGGATAAGCACAGATACGCAGTATTTT.

The gene calls are TRBV9 and TRBJ2-1; 8 nucleotides match TRBD2. CDR1 and CDR2 from the germline V gene are SGDLS and YYNGEE. The CDR3 runs 15 residues. The J segment lost 9 bases and the V segment lost 1 base, leaving 9 bases of the junction unmatched. The CDR3 loop reads CASSVPGGPAGEQFF. CDR3 nucleotide sequence: TGTGCCAGCAGCGTACCGGGAGGGCCTGCCGGTGAGCAGTTCTTC.

This chain uses TRBV19 with TRBJ1-2; 7 nucleotides align to TRBD1. There are 16 residues in the CDR3. After removal of 4 bases from V and 8 bases from J, the junction contained 16 bases not matched to a gene. The germline V gene encodes CDR1 LNHDA and CDR2 SQIVND (reference sequence). This CDR3 is CASSTPGDRGLLGYTF. The CDR3 nucleotides read TGTGCCAGTAGTACGCCGGGGGACAGAGGGCTTCTGGGCTACACCTTC.

V usage is TRBV3-1 (or the pseudogene TRBV3-2) and J usage is TRBJ2-7; D not certain. The CDR3 totals 21 residues. V lost 1 base to trimming and J lost 1 base, with 29 bases between them. The germline gives CDR1 LGHDT, CDR2 YNNKEL (reference sequence). The CDR3 DNA follows: TGTGCCAGCAGCCAAGTTATGGTAAAGGAGTTTAGAAGGGCTCTATCCTACGAGCAGTACTTC. It yields the protein CASSQVMVKEFRRALSYEQYF.

This clone was detected once. This chain connects TRBV28 to TRBJ2-1; TRBD2 matches 9 bases. V shed 5 bases and J 7 bases; nucleotides not matched to a gene: 6. CDR1 and CDR2 from the germline V gene are MDHEN and SYDVKM. The CDR3 loop spans 14 amino acids. The CDR3 DNA reads TGTGCCAGCAGTCGTAGCGGGAGCAATAATGAGCAGTTCTTC. Translated: CASSRSGSNNEQFF.

The gene calls are TRBV4-3 and TRBJ2-7; 12 nucleotides match TRBD2. The V gene's germline CDR1 is LGHNA and CDR2 YSLEER. V shed 4 bases and J 6 bases; nucleotides not matched to a gene: 10. CDR3 length: 16 amino acids. For the CDR3, the DNA is TGCGCCAGCAGCCGATCACTAGCGGGAGGACCCCGCGAGCAGTACTTC. Amino acids: CASSRSLAGGPREQYF.